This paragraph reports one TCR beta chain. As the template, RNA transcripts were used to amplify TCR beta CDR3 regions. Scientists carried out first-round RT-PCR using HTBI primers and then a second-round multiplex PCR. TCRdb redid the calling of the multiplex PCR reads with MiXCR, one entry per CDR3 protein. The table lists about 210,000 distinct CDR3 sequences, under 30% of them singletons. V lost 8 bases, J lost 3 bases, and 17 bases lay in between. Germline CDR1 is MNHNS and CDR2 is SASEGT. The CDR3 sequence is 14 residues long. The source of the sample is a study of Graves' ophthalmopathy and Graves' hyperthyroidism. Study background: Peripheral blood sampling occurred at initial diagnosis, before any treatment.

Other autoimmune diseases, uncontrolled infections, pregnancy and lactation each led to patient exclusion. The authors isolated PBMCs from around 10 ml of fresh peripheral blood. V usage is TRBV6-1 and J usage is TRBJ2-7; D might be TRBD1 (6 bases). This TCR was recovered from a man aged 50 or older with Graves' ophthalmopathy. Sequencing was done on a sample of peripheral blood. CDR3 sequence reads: CASRQGHYIYEQYF. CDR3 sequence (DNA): TGTGCCAGCCGCCAGGGACACTATATCTACGAGCAGTACTTC.